This TCR beta chain was captured in a study of cytomegalovirus exposure and HLA in healthy donors. Vbeta (60) and Jbeta (13) primers were used in the PCR. Clones were read by immunoSEQ multiplex PCR, and TCRdb kept only the in-frame ones, dropping some. The profile shows 250,000 to 350,000 clones, approximately 90% of them singletons. The V end lost 0 bases, the J end lost 2 bases, and 12 bases lay between the germline ends. Germline V gene data show CDR1 as SQVTM and CDR2 as ANQGSEA. The CDR3 totals 15 residues. Study-wide findings and caveats: Presence/absence analysis assumed near-uniform sequencing depth across donors. The authors later found most CMV-associated TCR beta chains appeared HLA-restricted.

Turning to this clone: The antigen remains undetermined.

V is TRBV29-1 and J is TRBJ2-3, with D possibly TRBD2 on 5 matching bases. The sequencing sample was made of PBMCs. This TCR was recovered from a woman aged 18 to 35 in good health and CMV-seronegative. In nucleotides, the CDR3 is TGCAGCGTTGAAGATGTATCGCGGGCCACAGATACGCAGTATTTT. Its translation is CSVEDVSRATDTQYF.